This TCR beta chain was captured in a study of T-cell memory formation after mild COVID-19. Constant-segment primers served in 5'RACE that generated TCR alpha and TCR beta cDNA libraries bearing sample barcodes and UMIs. TCRdb redid the calling of the 5' RACE reads with MiXCR, one entry per CDR3 protein. The sample yields hundreds of thousands of distinct CDR3 sequences, roughly 15% seen once. As concerns this clonotype: Its specificity is not known.

Study conclusions and caveats: SARS-CoV-2 specificity was not confirmed for second-wave clones peaking on day 37. Clones contracting across day 15 to 85 had a balanced CD4/CD8 profile; later expanding clones leaned CD4+. Mainly in CM and EM were contracting CD4+ clones; CD8+ were in EMRA.

Germline CDR1 and CDR2: SEHNR and FQNEAQ (reference sequence). The CDR3 has 15 residues. Trimming removed 3 bases from V and 7 bases from J, with 13 bases in between. The chain carries TRBV7-9 and TRBJ2-6, with D perhaps matching TRBD1 or TRBD2 (5 bases each). Sequenced: PBMCs or a T cell subset sorted from them (not recorded which). The source is an adult woman who had mild COVID-19 (a few samples of this study predate the infection). Cell type and time point are not known. CDR3: CASSLAGTPANVLTF. In DNA, the CDR3 is TGTGCCAGCAGCTTGGCCGGGACGCCAGCCAACGTCCTGACTTTC.